Listed below are T cell receptor beta chains from one sample, sequenced in a study of blood T cell repertoires in COVID-19. Libraries were prepared by immunoSEQ multiplex PCR; TCRdb keeps only in-frame clonotypes and omits some of them. The data hold fewer than 150,000 clones, with more than 75% observed a single time. Sequencing was done on a sample of peripheral blood. These receptors all stem from a woman older than 75 with acute or convalescent COVID-19. Each CDR3 is given with its conserved first and last residue.

CDR3 protein: CASSQGSGQNNEQFF; CDR3 length: 15; J gene: TRBJ2-1; V gene: TRBV4-2
CDR3 protein: CASMRDSLFYEQYF; CDR3 length: 14; J gene: TRBJ2-7; V gene: TRBV2
CDR3 protein: CASSSKLIVGETGLAEQRQETQYF; CDR3 length: 24; J gene: TRBJ2-5; V gene: TRBV5-1
CDR3 protein: CASSRGQEILEQYF; CDR3 length: 14; J gene: TRBJ2-7; V gene: TRBV6-5
CDR3 protein: CASSPGTSGHYEQYF; CDR3 length: 15; J gene: TRBJ2-7; V gene: TRBV5-4
CDR3 protein: CASSLMTGNREQYF; CDR3 length: 14; J gene: TRBJ2-7; V gene: TRBV5-1
CDR3 protein: CASSVQGLAGGTDTQYF; CDR3 length: 17; J gene: TRBJ2-3; V gene: TRBV16
CDR3 protein: CASSFEGQGNQPQHF; CDR3 length: 15; J gene: TRBJ1-5; V gene: TRBV5-1
CDR3 protein: CASSLASPSPSYEQYF; CDR3 length: 16; J gene: TRBJ2-7; V gene: TRBV5-1
CDR3 protein: CASSLDSLTEETQYF; CDR3 length: 15; J gene: TRBJ2-5; V gene: TRBV7-9
CDR3 protein: CATSRDPWAGGYGYTF; CDR3 length: 16; J gene: TRBJ1-2; V gene: TRBV15
CDR3 protein: CASSPLGQGLVNSPLHF; CDR3 length: 17; J gene: TRBJ1-6; V gene: TRBV18
CDR3 protein: CATSDTGTGPETQYF; CDR3 length: 15; J gene: TRBJ2-5; V gene: TRBV24-1
CDR3 protein: CASSSSGRAVSSYNEQFF; CDR3 length: 18; J gene: TRBJ2-1; V gene: TRBV7-9
CDR3 protein: CASSSPRTGILNTEAFF; CDR3 length: 17; J gene: TRBJ1-1; V gene: TRBV7-9
CDR3 protein: CASSLTGLLQETQYF; CDR3 length: 15; J gene: TRBJ2-5; V gene: TRBV5-6
CDR3 protein: CASSKARTGDFHEQYF; CDR3 length: 16; J gene: TRBJ2-7; V gene: TRBV21-1
CDR3 protein: CASSSSPDGKNIQYF; CDR3 length: 15; J gene: TRBJ2-4; V gene: TRBV6-6
CDR3 protein: CASSSIAGGKKETQYF; CDR3 length: 16; J gene: TRBJ2-5; V gene: TRBV2
CDR3 protein: CASSQDRGSQPLHF; CDR3 length: 14; J gene: TRBJ1-6; V gene: TRBV4-2